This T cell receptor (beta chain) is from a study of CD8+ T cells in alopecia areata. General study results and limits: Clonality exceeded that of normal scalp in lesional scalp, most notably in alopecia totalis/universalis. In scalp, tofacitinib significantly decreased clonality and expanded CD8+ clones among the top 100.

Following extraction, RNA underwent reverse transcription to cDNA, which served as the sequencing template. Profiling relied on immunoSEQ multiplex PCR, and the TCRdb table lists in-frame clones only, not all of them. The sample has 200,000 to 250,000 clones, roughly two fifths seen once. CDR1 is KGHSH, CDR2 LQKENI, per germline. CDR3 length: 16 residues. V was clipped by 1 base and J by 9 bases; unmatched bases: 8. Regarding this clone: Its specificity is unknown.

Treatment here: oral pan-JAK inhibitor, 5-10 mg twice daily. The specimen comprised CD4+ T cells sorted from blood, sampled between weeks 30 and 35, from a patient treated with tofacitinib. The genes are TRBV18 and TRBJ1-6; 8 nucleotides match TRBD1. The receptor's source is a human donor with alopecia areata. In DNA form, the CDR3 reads TGTGCCAGCTCACCACGATCCGGACAGGGTAGTTCACCCCTCCACTTT. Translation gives CASSPRSGQGSSPLHF.